This entry describes one TCR beta chain. Its antigen is still unknown. Primers for the PCR totalled 60 Vbeta and 13 Jbeta. Method: immunoSEQ multiplex PCR; TCRdb's copy keeps in-frame clones and lacks some. The data hold around 65,000 clones, with 70% to 80% observed a single time. These data originate in a study of cytomegalovirus exposure and HLA in healthy donors. Findings and limits, study-wide: Presence/absence analysis assumed near-uniform sequencing depth across donors. The later analysis indicated that the majority of CMV-associated TCR beta chains appeared HLA-restricted. In most subjects, TCR beta sequences reportedly gave accurate predictions of HLA-A and HLA-B alleles.

V lost 0 bases, J lost 4 bases, and 10 bases lay in between. Germline-derived CDR1 and CDR2 are LGHNA and YSLEER. The CDR3 has 15 amino acids. The source is a man between 50 and 59 years old in good health and CMV-seropositive. This rearrangement joins TRBV4-3 to TRBJ1-5; no definite D call. Sequences were obtained from PBMCs. DNA for the CDR3: TGCGCCAGCAGCCAAGATCTTAGCCCGAATCAGCCCCAGCATTTT. Its translation is CASSQDLSPNQPQHF.